This passage covers 5 T cell receptor beta chains from one sample sequenced in a study of CXCR3-negative and CXCR3-positive naive CD8 T cells. The authors made the TRB cDNA libraries by 5' RACE using UMI labels. After re-calling the 5' RACE reads, TCRdb lists one entry per CDR3 protein, DNA absent. This sample's table reports about 62,000 distinct CDR3 sequences. The sequenced material came from naive CXCR3- CD8+ T cells from blood. The subset: CD45RO-CCR7+CD27+CD95- naive CD8+ T cells lacking CXCR3 (TNR3-). The receptors come from a human donor in good health. Some clones in this sample may be carry-over from other donors' samples.

The V and J genes are TRBV5-1 and TRBJ2-2; TCRdb's D gene call, TRBD2, goes unchecked for lack of DNA. Per germline, CDR1 SGHRS and CDR2 YFSETQ. The CDR3 is made up of 17 amino acids. CDR3 protein: CASSFGGTSESVGELFF.

The V and J genes are TRBV19 and TRBJ1-1. Germline loops: CDR1 LNHDA, CDR2 SQIVND (reference sequence). This CDR3 is built from 13 residues. The CDR3 region is CASSISGITEAFF.

The rearrangement uses TRBV28 and TRBJ2-5. Germline V gene sequence: CDR1 MDHEN, CDR2 SYDVKM. This CDR3 has 15 amino acids. The CDR3 region is CASSGVGLWQETQYF.

V is TRBV9 and J is TRBJ2-1. The CDR3 has 12 residues. Germline V lookup: CDR1 SGDLS, CDR2 YYNGEE. This CDR3 reads CASSVGPHEQFF.

This chain links TRBV29-1 with TRBJ2-1; TCRdb gives TRBD1 as the D gene, but with no DNA this cannot be confirmed. This CDR3 is built from 13 residues. CDR1 and CDR2 from the germline V gene are SQVTM and ANQGSEA. CDR3: CSGRDRNLNEQFF.